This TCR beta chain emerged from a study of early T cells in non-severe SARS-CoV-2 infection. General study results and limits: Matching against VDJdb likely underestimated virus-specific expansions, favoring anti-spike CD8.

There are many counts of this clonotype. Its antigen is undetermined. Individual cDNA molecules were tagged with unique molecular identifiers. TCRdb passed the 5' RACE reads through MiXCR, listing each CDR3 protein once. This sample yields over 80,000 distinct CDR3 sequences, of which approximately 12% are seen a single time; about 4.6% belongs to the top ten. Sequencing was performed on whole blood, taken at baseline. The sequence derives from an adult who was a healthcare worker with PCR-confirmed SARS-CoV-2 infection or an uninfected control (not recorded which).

CDR3 coding DNA: TGTGCCAGCAGCTTAGTGGTGGTCCCCAATGAGCAGTTCTTC. Translated: CASSLVVVPNEQFF. The chain carries TRBV11-2 and TRBJ2-1; D is ambiguous. CDR1 and CDR2 (germline): SGHAT, FQNNGV. Between the trimmed V and J ends, which lost 1 base and 6 bases, there was a span of 10 bases. The CDR3 sequence is 14 residues long. Supplemented by reference TRBV11-2 and TRBJ2-1, the full variable domain reads EAGVAQSPRYKIIEKRQSVAFWCNPISGHATLYWYQQILGQGPKLLIQFQNNGVVDDSQLPKDRFSAERLKGVDSTLKIQPAKLEDSAVYLCASSLVVVPNEQFFGPGTRLTVL.